Described below is a single T cell receptor (beta chain) sequence and its context. This specimen comes from a study of siplizumab effects on memory and regulatory T cells. Profiling relied on immunoSEQ multiplex PCR, and the TCRdb table lists in-frame clones only, not all of them. This table has more than 85,000 clones, 91% appearing once. Trimming cost V 8 bases and J 0 bases, with 17 bases left between them. Germline loops: CDR1 SNHLY, CDR2 FYNNEI. The CDR3 sequence is 16 residues long. The rearrangement joins TRBV2 to TRBJ1-5; D possibly corresponds to TRBD1 (6 bases). The origin of this receptor is a human donor in good health. Some clones in this sample may be carry-over from other donors' samples. Input material: CD4+ T cells sorted from blood. In DNA form, the CDR3 reads TGTGCCAGCTCTATCGGACAGACCTATAGCAATCAGCCCCAGCATTTT. It yields the protein CASSIGQTYSNQPQHF.